This T cell receptor beta chain was sequenced in a study of T cell responses to AZD1222 COVID-19 vaccine. Per germline, CDR1 MNHEY and CDR2 SVGAGI. The length of the CDR3 is 15 residues. Germline trimming cut 2 bases from V and 6 bases from J; bases unmatched to any gene: 5. Method: immunoSEQ multiplex PCR; TCRdb's copy keeps in-frame clones and lacks some. The table has some 90,000 clones, around nine tenths seen once. Study-wide points: Possibly, clonal diversity was underestimated; donors were largely white British and included more females. Every sample of the repertoires postdated the peak T cell response. Compared with day 0, the breadth and depth of the Spike-specific TCR repertoire rose significantly after two doses of AZD1222. Close to half of spike-specific TCRs reportedly recognize unmutated variant regions.

A remark on this clone: Its antigen remains unidentified.

Sequencing used peripheral blood, obtained on day 0 of MenACWY control vaccination. The clonotype comes from an adult in good health. The rearrangement uses TRBV6-5 and TRBJ2-3; 10 positions agree with TRBD1. CDR3 region: CASSYAGQGVDTQYF. The CDR3 DNA sequence: TGTGCCAGCAGTTACGCAGGACAGGGGGTGGATACGCAGTATTTT.